This TCR beta chain stems from a study of shared T cell receptors in the human thymus. TCRdb's table, derived via immunoSEQ multiplex PCR, lists solely in-frame clones and lacks some. The repertoire holds roughly 550,000 clones, with 75% to 80% as singletons. The CDR3 is 15 residues long. J was trimmed by 0 bases and V by 0 bases; bases with no gene match: 3. Per germline, CDR1 SQVTM and CDR2 ANQGSEA. These data also featured in a second study, about human thymus T cells. That paper notes: During corrective heart surgery, resections were taken, and the thymus tissue came from them. Biased V and J segment usage appeared in thymus and peripheral blood. Related research examined unrelated individuals and reported that their thymic repertoires overlapped highly.

What was sequenced was thymocytes. The chain couples TRBV29-1 to TRBJ1-1, with TRBD1 matching over 8 bases. The receptor was isolated from a boy younger than two with a congenital heart defect. DNA of the CDR3: TGCAGCGTTGAAGAAGGACAGGGTCTGAACACTGAAGCTTTCTTT. Its protein is CSVEEGQGLNTEAFF.